The clone carrying this TCR beta chain was observed a single time. Germline V gene sequence: CDR1 MNHEY, CDR2 SMNVEV (reference sequence). V shed 5 bases, J shed 4 bases, and the junction held 14 bases outside the gene matches. This CDR3 is 17 amino acids long. The data were taken from a study of blood T cell repertoires in COVID-19. Study at large: The study drew acute and convalescent COVID-19 samples from the United States, Italy and Spain.

As originally analysed: Reference gene primer amplification gave nucleated cell count estimates. The assay was immunoSEQ multiplex PCR, and TCRdb's table has in-frame clones only and misses some. Clone size and V and J calls were adopted from that table, with D and trimming inferred from the DNA. The data contain some 370,000 clones, more than 80% of them seen just once; the ten biggest clones take up 1.2%. Sequenced material: peripheral blood. The chain is built from TRBV27 and TRBJ2-3, with 8 bases fitting TRBD1. The receptor was derived from a man between 40 and 49 years old with acute or convalescent COVID-19. The DNA for the CDR3 is TGTGCCAGCAGTCCTTCCCCCCGGGACAGGTCCGCAGATACGCAGTATTTT. This sequence encodes CASSPSPRDRSADTQYF.